The rows below give T cell receptor beta chains drawn from one sample of a study of T cell responses to AZD1222 COVID-19 vaccine. Profiled with immunoSEQ multiplex PCR; TCRdb holds only in-frame clones, not every one. The data hold 110,000 to 150,000 clones, with 85% to 95% observed a single time. The specimen comprised peripheral blood, sampled after recovery from COVID-19. The receptors shown here come from an adult who had recovered from COVID-19. Both conserved end residues are part of each CDR3. The order of the fields is V gene, J gene, clone size, D gene, CDR3 protein, CDR3 DNA. A D gene is named only where the DNA matches it firmly. The size field is filled for only some rows; it gives once, few, many or a size class.

>TRBV24-1|TRBJ1-5|-|-
CATSDPAAGNQPQHF
TGTGCCACCAGTGACCCCGCGGCGGGCAATCAGCCCCAGCATTTT
>TRBV4-1|TRBJ2-2|-|TRBD1
CASSQDRDRGYRGGELFF
TGCGCCAGCAGCCAAGATCGGGACAGGGGTTATCGCGGCGGGGAGCTGTTTTTT
>TRBV4-1|TRBJ2-7|-|-
CASSPPGDTTYEQYF
TGCGCCAGCAGCCCCCCCGGAGACACTACCTACGAGCAGTACTTC
>TRBV28|TRBJ1-6|-|-
CASTTWQAHSPLHF
TGTGCCAGCACCACTTGGCAGGCCCATTCACCCCTCCACTTT
>TRBV6-5|TRBJ1-2|once|TRBD1
CASTSTGSYGYTF
TGTGCCAGCACCTCGACAGGGAGCTATGGCTACACCTTC
>TRBV5-8|TRBJ2-1|-|-
CASSRVDEQFF
TGTGCCAGCAGCCGGGTGGATGAGCAGTTCTTC
>TRBV28|TRBJ2-1|-|TRBD2
CASRQWAGVKNEQFF
TGTGCCAGCAGGCAATGGGCGGGAGTAAAGAATGAGCAGTTCTTC
>TRBV9|TRBJ2-7|-|-
CASSVFEDEQYF
TGTGCCAGCAGCGTCTTCGAGGACGAGCAGTACTTC
>TRBV27|TRBJ2-3|medium-sized|TRBD2
CASSLKGIPGLADHTDTQYF
TGTGCCAGCAGTTTAAAGGGGATCCCGGGACTAGCGGATCACACAGATACGCAGTATTTT
>TRBV18|TRBJ2-5|-|-
CASSVRAETQYF
TGTGCCAGCTCAGTCAGGGCAGAGACCCAGTACTTC
>TRBV2|TRBJ2-7|-|TRBD2
CAIAPYSWTSGRYEQYF
TGTGCCATAGCACCCTACTCCTGGACTAGCGGGAGATACGAGCAGTACTTC
>TRBV12-3/TRBV12-4|TRBJ2-3|-|-
CATGASTADTQYF
TGTGCCACCGGGGCTTCGACGGCGGATACGCAGTATTTT
>TRBV19|TRBJ2-3|-|-
CASTSDGTSTDTQYF
TGTGCCAGTACTTCAGACGGAACTAGCACAGATACGCAGTATTTT
>TRBV5-1|TRBJ1-2|-|TRBD1
CASSPNPGTVYGYTF
TGCGCCAGCAGCCCAAACCCCGGGACAGTCTATGGCTACACCTTC
>TRBV3-1/TRBV3-2|TRBJ2-7|-|-
CASSPGLSGPSSYEQYF
TGTGCCAGCAGCCCAGGGCTTAGCGGCCCCAGCTCCTACGAGCAGTACTTC
>TRBV6-1|TRBJ1-5|-|-
CASSEVAVSNQPQHF
TGTGCCAGCAGTGAAGTGGCAGTAAGCAATCAGCCCCAGCATTTT
>TRBV9|TRBJ1-2|-|-
CASSVGAASNYGYTF
TGTGCCAGCAGCGTTGGTGCAGCTTCTAACTATGGCTACACCTTC
>TRBV15|TRBJ1-5|once|-
CATSRDMGGGQPQHF
TGTGCCACCAGCAGAGATATGGGTGGCGGACAGCCCCAGCATTTT
>TRBV7-9|TRBJ2-1|-|TRBD2
CASSLDLAGAYNEQFF
TGTGCCAGCAGCTTAGATCTAGCGGGGGCCTACAATGAGCAGTTCTTC
>TRBV24-1|TRBJ2-1|-|TRBD2
CATSDSSGSKNEQFF
TGTGCCACCAGTGATTCTAGCGGGAGTAAGAATGAGCAGTTCTTC
>TRBV4-1|TRBJ2-7|-|TRBD2
CASSQPGGAEQYF
TGCGCCAGCAGCCAACCCGGGGGGGCCGAGCAGTACTTC
>TRBV7-3|TRBJ1-1|few|-
CASSSQKNTEAFF
TGTGCCAGCAGCTCACAAAAAAACACTGAAGCTTTCTTT
>TRBV30|TRBJ2-5|-|-
CAWTPSETQYF
TGTGCCTGGACCCCCTCGGAGACCCAGTACTTC
>TRBV11-2|TRBJ1-3|-|TRBD1
CASSLAGQGLGNTIYF
TGTGCCAGCAGCTTAGCCGGACAGGGATTAGGAAACACCATATATTTT
>TRBV7-3|TRBJ1-3|once|-
CASSLGGAENTIYF
TGTGCCAGCAGCTTAGGGGGCGCCGAAAACACCATATATTTT
>TRBV5-4|TRBJ1-6|-|TRBD1
CASSTYRGRDNSPLHF
TGTGCCAGCAGCACCTACAGGGGGCGGGATAATTCACCCCTCCACTTT
>TRBV18|TRBJ1-1|-|-
CASSPRGQISNTEAFF
TGTGCCAGCTCACCACGGGGACAAATTTCGAACACTGAAGCTTTCTTT
>TRBV4-2|TRBJ2-7|-|TRBD2
CASSQDRWGAGYRGSYEQYF
TGTGCCAGCAGCCAAGATAGATGGGGAGCGGGATATCGTGGCTCCTACGAGCAGTACTTC
>TRBV11-2|TRBJ1-6|few|-
CASSRGHGQGSPLHF
TGTGCCAGCAGCCGAGGACATGGGCAAGGTTCACCCCTCCACTTT
>TRBV9|TRBJ2-1|-|-
CASSVGGTTYNEQFF
TGTGCCAGCAGCGTAGGCGGGACGACCTACAATGAGCAGTTCTTC